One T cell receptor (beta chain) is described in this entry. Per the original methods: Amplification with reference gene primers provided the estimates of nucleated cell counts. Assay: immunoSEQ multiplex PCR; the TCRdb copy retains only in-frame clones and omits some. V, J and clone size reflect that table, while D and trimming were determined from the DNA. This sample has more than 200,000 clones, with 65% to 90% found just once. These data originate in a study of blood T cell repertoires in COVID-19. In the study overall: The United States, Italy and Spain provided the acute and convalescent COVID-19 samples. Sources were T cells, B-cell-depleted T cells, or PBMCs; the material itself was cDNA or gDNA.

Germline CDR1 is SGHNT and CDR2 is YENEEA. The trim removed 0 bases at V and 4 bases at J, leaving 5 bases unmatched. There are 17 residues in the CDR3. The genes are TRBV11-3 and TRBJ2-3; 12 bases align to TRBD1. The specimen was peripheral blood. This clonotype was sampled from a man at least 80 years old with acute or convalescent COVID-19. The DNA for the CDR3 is TGTGCCAGCAGCTTAGATGGGACAGGGGGCTTCTCAGATACGCAGTATTTT. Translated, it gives CASSLDGTGGFSDTQYF.